This T cell receptor beta chain was profiled in a study of shared clonotypes between healthy human individuals. Study at large: Donors were a couple of women and a few men aged 18 to 49. The study used three CD4 naive, three CD4 memory, two CD8 naive and one CD8 memory plate per donor.

The CDR3 is made up of 11 amino acids. Germline V lookup: CDR1 MGHDK, CDR2 SYGVNS. Trimming shortened V by 1 base and J by 5 bases, and 3 bases separated the two germline ends. Notes on the study in general: Sharing across four donors was highest in naive CD4 (around 5%) and lowest in memory CD8 (roughly 0.4%).

Using immunoSEQ multiplex PCR, the repertoire was profiled, and TCRdb retains in-frame clones only, with some absent. Among about 2.1 million clones, over 85% were seen once, and the ten largest hold less than 2%. With respect to this clone: Its target is unknown. The sample holds other DNA sequences that translate to the same CDR3.

CD8 cells regarded as naive lacked CD45RO, were positively chosen for CCR7, and omitted terminally differentiated effector memory CD45RA+ cells. This receptor was obtained from a man aged 18 to 29 in good health. Some clones in this sample may be carry-over from other donors' samples. The rearrangement joins TRBV25-1 to TRBJ2-7; D uncertain. Sequenced material: naive CD8+ T cells from PBMCs. The CDR3 nucleotides are TGTGCCAGCAGTGAATCCCACGAGCAGTACTTC. Protein: CASSESHEQYF.